This entry is about one TCR beta chain. Its specificity is unknown. The source of the sample is a study of a mutant IDH1 vaccine in newly diagnosed glioma. Study as a whole: Vaccine dosing followed radiotherapy by 4-6 weeks, or accompanied temozolomide cycles.

The data were produced by immunoSEQ multiplex PCR, yet TCRdb's version contains in-frame clones alone and is incomplete. The data show tens of thousands of clones, roughly four fifths seen once. Time point in this sample: week 35, safety follow-up. Doses consisted of 300 ug of mutant IDH1 20-mer peptide each, paired with topical imiquimod. Every donor had a new WHO grade 3 or 4 astrocytoma that was IDH1-mutant, with loss of nuclear ATRX. V gave up 3 bases and J gave up 1 base, with 9 bases separating them. The CDR3 runs 15 residues. CDR1 is MNHEY, CDR2 SMNVEV, per germline (reference sequence). This TCR was recovered from a woman aged 45-59 years with glioma. V usage is TRBV27 and J usage is TRBJ2-2; tentatively, D is TRBD1 (5 bases). Sequenced material: PBMCs, taken from a glioma patient whose treatment included an IDH1 peptide vaccine. CDR3 sequence: CASSFNTGNTGELFF. The CDR3, as DNA: TGTGCCAGCAGTTTTAATACAGGGAACACCGGGGAGCTGTTTTTT.